A selection of T cell receptor beta chains follows, all from one sample in a study of T-cell memory formation after mild COVID-19. TCRdb independently ran MiXCR on the 5' RACE reads; one entry per CDR3 protein. Of hundreds of thousands of distinct CDR3 sequences in the sample, approximately 15% were seen once. Sample: PBMCs or a T cell subset sorted from them (not recorded which). The receptors shown here come from a man between 18 and 35 years old who had mild COVID-19 (a few samples of this study predate the infection). Cell type and time point are not known. Both conserved end residues are part of each CDR3. D genes are given only for firm matches. Expanded clones are given a class, and other clones once, few, many or no size at all.

j_call d_call v_call clone_size cdr3_nt cdr3_aa
TRBJ2-1 TRBD2 TRBV3-1 many TGTGCCAGCAGCCAAGATTGGGGAGCGGGGGGGAACAATGAGCAGTTCTTC CASSQDWGAGGNNEQFF
TRBJ2-7 TRBD1 TRBV7-6 NA TGTGCCAGCAGCACCGGGACAGGGCTCGACGAGCAGTACTTC CASSTGTGLDEQYF
TRBJ2-7 TRBD1 TRBV20-1 few TGCAGTGCTAGAGATTTTGGGGGGACAGGGGCCTACGAGCAGTACTTC CSARDFGGTGAYEQYF
TRBJ1-2 NA TRBV7-2 few TGTGCCAGCAGCTTGACCCAGGGGATCGGTGTCTATGGCTACACCTTC CASSLTQGIGVYGYTF
TRBJ2-7 NA TRBV7-3 many TGTGCCAGCAGCTTAACTAGCGGCTACGAGCAGTACTTC CASSLTSGYEQYF
TRBJ1-2 NA TRBV7-2 few TGTGCCAGCAGCTTTCAGTATGGCTACACCTTC CASSFQYGYTF
TRBJ2-7 NA TRBV5-1 many TGCGCCAGCAGCGCGGGGACCATCTACGAGCAGTACTTC CASSAGTIYEQYF
TRBJ2-1 TRBD1 TRBV12-3/TRBV12-4 many TGTGCCAGCAGTTCCGGGACAGGGCGAAATGAGCAGTTCTTC CASSSGTGRNEQFF
TRBJ2-1 TRBD2 TRBV3-1 NA TGTGCCAGCAGCCCGCGGGGGGGGGACTACAATGAGCAGTTCTTC CASSPRGGDYNEQFF
TRBJ1-1 NA TRBV20-1 NA TGCAGTGCTTTCCCCAGGGGCAGATACACTGAAGCTTTCTTT CSAFPRGRYTEAFF
TRBJ2-2 NA TRBV12-3/TRBV12-4 few TGTGCCAGCAGTTCGTCCACAGACACCGGGGAGCTGTTTTTT CASSSSTDTGELFF
TRBJ1-3 NA TRBV29-1 many TGCAGCCCGACTATGGGGGGAACCTCTGGAAACACCATATATTTT CSPTMGGTSGNTIYF
TRBJ1-4 NA TRBV10-3 NA TGTGCCATCAGTGAGCGGCAGGTTGGTGAAAAACTGTTTTTT CAISERQVGEKLFF
TRBJ1-1 NA TRBV16 NA TGTGCCAGCAGTTGGACAGTCACTGAAGCTTTCTTT CASSWTVTEAFF
TRBJ2-7 TRBD1 TRBV19 few TGTGCCAGTAGTACCGGGACAGGGATTAGCTCCTACGAGCAGTACTTC CASSTGTGISSYEQYF
TRBJ2-3 TRBD2 TRBV5-8 NA TGTGCCAGCAGCTTGGCTAGCGGGTTCACAGATACGCAGTATTTT CASSLASGFTDTQYF
TRBJ2-5 TRBD2 TRBV12-3/TRBV12-4 NA TGTGCCAGCAGTTCATGGACTAGAGGTGAAGAGACCCAGTACTTC CASSSWTRGEETQYF
TRBJ1-3 NA TRBV5-6 NA TGTGCCAGCAGCTTGACAGGGAATCGGGACACCATATATTTT CASSLTGNRDTIYF
TRBJ1-5 NA TRBV9 few TGTGCCAGCAGCGTAGAACGGGATGGCAATCAGCCCCAGCATTTT CASSVERDGNQPQHF
TRBJ1-3 TRBD1 TRBV20-1 few TGCAGTGCAGGAGGAGGACAGGTTGGAAACACCATATATTTT CSAGGGQVGNTIYF
TRBJ2-3 NA TRBV6-5 few TGTGCCAGCAGCTACAGCCCCCGAAATACGCAGTATTTT CASSYSPRNTQYF
TRBJ2-2 NA TRBV4-3 few TGCGCCAGCAGCCAAGATGGGACTGGTCCCGGGGAGCTGTTTTTT CASSQDGTGPGELFF
TRBJ1-4 TRBD1 TRBV3-1 NA TGTGCCAGCAGCGCCCCAGGGGGTGGAAAACTGTTTTTT CASSAPGGGKLFF
TRBJ1-3 TRBD1 TRBV3-1 few TGTGCCAGCAGTCTGACAGGGGACGCTGGAAACACCATATATTTT CASSLTGDAGNTIYF
TRBJ2-5 NA TRBV7-2 many TGTGCCAGCAGCCCAAGAAGTGGGCCGGAGACCCAGTACTTC CASSPRSGPETQYF
TRBJ2-5 TRBD2 TRBV3-1 NA TGTGCCAGCAGCCTGCCTCGACTAGCGGGGGAAGTAGAGACCCAGTACTTC CASSLPRLAGEVETQYF
TRBJ1-5 NA TRBV18 few TGTGCCAGCTCACAACTGGGGAAGCCCCAGCATTTT CASSQLGKPQHF
TRBJ1-5 NA TRBV6-1 few TGTGCCAGCACTATAGGACAAAATAGCAATCAGCCCCAGCATTTT CASTIGQNSNQPQHF
TRBJ1-5 TRBD1 TRBV27 NA TGTGCCAGCAGTCTCATCCCGACAGGGGGGGGCAATCAGCCCCAGCATTTT CASSLIPTGGGNQPQHF
TRBJ1-6 NA TRBV4-1 few TGCGCCAGCAGCCAACTATACTCCTATAATTCACCCCTCCACTTT CASSQLYSYNSPLHF
TRBJ1-1 TRBD1 TRBV20-1 few TGCAGTGCTACACTGACAGGGGACCTCCCGGGAGCTTTCTTT CSATLTGDLPGAFF
TRBJ2-5 NA TRBV20-1 NA TGCAGTGCCACCGTGAGTAGCGAGACCCAGTACTTC CSATVSSETQYF
TRBJ2-5 NA TRBV5-5 few TGTGCCAGCAGCTTGGGTGAGGGCAGCCAAGAGACCCAGTACTTC CASSLGEGSQETQYF
TRBJ2-3 NA TRBV5-4 few TGTGCCAGCAGCGCGGCCCCTGCTAGAAACACAGATACGCAGTATTTT CASSAAPARNTDTQYF
TRBJ1-4 NA TRBV7-9 NA TGTGCCAGCAGCACCTGGACAGTGGGCGAAAAACTGTTTTTT CASSTWTVGEKLFF
TRBJ1-2 NA TRBV6-1 NA TGTGCCAGCAGAGAGCATCCGGACAGTAATGGCTACACCTTC CASREHPDSNGYTF
TRBJ2-3 NA TRBV29-1 NA TGCAGCGGCTGGACACCCGATACGCAGTATTTT CSGWTPDTQYF
TRBJ2-2 NA TRBV5-1 NA TGCGCCAGCAGTTCCTTGGACACCGGGGAGCTGTTTTTT CASSSLDTGELFF
TRBJ2-7 NA TRBV5-1 NA TGCGCCAGCAGCCTAATGGGGGCTCCCGGGTACGAGCAGTACTTC CASSLMGAPGYEQYF
TRBJ2-3 NA TRBV5-1 few TGCGCCAGCAGCTTTAAGGCAGGAGATACGCAGTATTTT CASSFKAGDTQYF
TRBJ2-3 NA TRBV6-5 NA TGTGCCAGCAAATACGGGGATTTCTCCACAGATACGCAGTATTTT CASKYGDFSTDTQYF
TRBJ2-3 NA TRBV20-1 NA TGCAGTGCTACGGTCCATGGGGGCCCGACAGATACGCAGTATTTT CSATVHGGPTDTQYF
TRBJ2-7 NA TRBV5-1 NA TGCGCCAGCAGCTTGGGGTCCACTCCTAGGGTGGAGCAGTACTTC CASSLGSTPRVEQYF
TRBJ1-1 NA TRBV5-1 few TGCGCCAGCCGGGCAGACTACACTGAAGCTTTCTTT CASRADYTEAFF
TRBJ1-1 NA TRBV11-3 NA TGTGCCAGCAGCCCCCGTAGCAGGGGAGGTGAAGCTTTCTTT CASSPRSRGGEAFF
TRBJ2-5 NA TRBV19 few TGTGCCAGTAGTATGCTGGACAGAGAGACCCAGTACTTC CASSMLDRETQYF
TRBJ2-1 TRBD2 TRBV3-1 many TGTGCCAGCAGCCGACTAGCGGGGGGCGTATCCTACAATGAGCAGTTCTTC CASSRLAGGVSYNEQFF
TRBJ1-5 NA TRBV9 few TGTGCCAGCAGCGTAGATCCGGGAATGAATCAGCCCCAGCATTTT CASSVDPGMNQPQHF
TRBJ1-1 NA TRBV19 NA TGTGCCAGTAGTATGGGGGCCAGACTCACTGAAGCTTTCTTT CASSMGARLTEAFF